This T cell receptor (beta chain) was obtained from a study of technical replicates of blood from several donors. This clone was observed a single time. The repertoire was sequenced with immunoSEQ multiplex PCR; TCRdb's copy has only in-frame clones and lacks some. Among tens of thousands of clones, around 89% were seen once, and the ten largest hold 4.6%. Trimming removed 3 bases at V and 1 base at J, with 22 bases between. This CDR3 is 18 amino acids long. Germline-derived CDR1 and CDR2 are SGHDT and YYEEEE. The sequence came from a human donor in good health. Some clones in this sample may be carry-over from other donors' samples. The sample comprised PBMCs. The chain carries TRBV5-6 and TRBJ1-1, with D tentatively TRBD1 (5 bases). The chain's CDR3 is CASSWPTRLGGKNTEAFF. CDR3 DNA sequence: TGTGCCAGCAGCTGGCCGACGAGGCTGGGGGGTAAGAACACTGAAGCTTTCTTT.